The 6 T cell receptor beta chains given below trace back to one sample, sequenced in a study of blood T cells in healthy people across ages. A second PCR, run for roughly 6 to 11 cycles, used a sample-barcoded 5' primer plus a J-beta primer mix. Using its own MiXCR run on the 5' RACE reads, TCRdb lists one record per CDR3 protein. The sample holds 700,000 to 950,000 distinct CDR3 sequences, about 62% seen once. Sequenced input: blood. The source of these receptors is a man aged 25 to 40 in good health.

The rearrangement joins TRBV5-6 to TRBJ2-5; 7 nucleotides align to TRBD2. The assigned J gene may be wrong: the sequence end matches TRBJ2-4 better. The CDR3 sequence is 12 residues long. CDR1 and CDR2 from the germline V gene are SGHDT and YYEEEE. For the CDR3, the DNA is TGTGCCAGCAGCGGGGGGGAGAACATTCAGTACTTC. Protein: CASSGGENIQYF.

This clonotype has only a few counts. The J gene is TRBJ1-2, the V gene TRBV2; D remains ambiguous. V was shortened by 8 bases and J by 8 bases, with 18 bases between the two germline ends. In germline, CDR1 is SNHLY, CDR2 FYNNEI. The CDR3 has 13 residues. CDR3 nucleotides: TGTGCCAGCGCTGAAAACTCAGTGAGGGGCTACACCTTC. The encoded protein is CASAENSVRGYTF.

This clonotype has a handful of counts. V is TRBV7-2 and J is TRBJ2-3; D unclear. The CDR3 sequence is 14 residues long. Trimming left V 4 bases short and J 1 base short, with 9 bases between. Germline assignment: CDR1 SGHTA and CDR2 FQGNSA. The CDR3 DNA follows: TGTGCCAGCAGCTCAAATGGCCGCACAGATACGCAGTATTTT. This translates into CASSSNGRTDTQYF.

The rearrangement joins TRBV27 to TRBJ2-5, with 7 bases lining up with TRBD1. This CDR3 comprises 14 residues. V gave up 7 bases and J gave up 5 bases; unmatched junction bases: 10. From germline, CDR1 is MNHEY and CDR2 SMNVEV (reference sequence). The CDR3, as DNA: TGTGCCAGCAAACCGGACAGGTCTTTCGAGACCCAGTACTTC. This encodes CASKPDRSFETQYF.

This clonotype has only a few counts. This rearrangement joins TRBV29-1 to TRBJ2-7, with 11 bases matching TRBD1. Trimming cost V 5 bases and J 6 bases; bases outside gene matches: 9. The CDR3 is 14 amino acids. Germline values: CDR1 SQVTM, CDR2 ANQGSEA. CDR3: CSVRQGQGVGEQYF. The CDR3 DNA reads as TGCAGCGTTCGTCAGGGACAGGGGGTCGGCGAGCAGTACTTC.

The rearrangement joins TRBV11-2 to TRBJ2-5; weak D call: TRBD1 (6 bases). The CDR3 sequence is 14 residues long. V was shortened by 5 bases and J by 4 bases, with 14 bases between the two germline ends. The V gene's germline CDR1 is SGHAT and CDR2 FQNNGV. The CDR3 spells CASSPIGGRETQYF. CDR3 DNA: TGTGCCAGCAGCCCTATAGGGGGAAGAGAGACCCAGTACTTC.